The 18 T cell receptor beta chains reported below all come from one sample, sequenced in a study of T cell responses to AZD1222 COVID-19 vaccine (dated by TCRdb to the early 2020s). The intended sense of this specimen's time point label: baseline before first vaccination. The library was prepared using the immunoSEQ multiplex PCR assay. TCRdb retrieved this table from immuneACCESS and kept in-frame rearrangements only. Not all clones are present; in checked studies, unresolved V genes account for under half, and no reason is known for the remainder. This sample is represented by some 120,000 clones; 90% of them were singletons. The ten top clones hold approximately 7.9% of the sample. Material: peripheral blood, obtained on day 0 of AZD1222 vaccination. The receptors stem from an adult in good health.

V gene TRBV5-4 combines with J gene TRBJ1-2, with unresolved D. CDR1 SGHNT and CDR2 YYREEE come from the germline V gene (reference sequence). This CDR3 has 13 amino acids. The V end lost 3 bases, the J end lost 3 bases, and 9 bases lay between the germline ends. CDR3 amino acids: CASSSVADYGYTF. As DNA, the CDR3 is TGTGCCAGCAGCTCCGTGGCAGACTATGGCTACACCTTC. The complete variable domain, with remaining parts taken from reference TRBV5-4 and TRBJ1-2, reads ETGVTQSPTHLIKTRGQQVTLRCSSQSGHNTVSWYQQALGQGPQFIFQYYREEENGRGNFPPRFSGLQFPNYSSELNVNALELDDSALYLCASSSVADYGYTFGSGTRLTVV.

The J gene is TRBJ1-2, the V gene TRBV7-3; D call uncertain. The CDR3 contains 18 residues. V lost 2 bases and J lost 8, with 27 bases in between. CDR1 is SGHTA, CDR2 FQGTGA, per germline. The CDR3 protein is CASSLGRGPPLFPEGYTF. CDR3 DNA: TGTGCCAGCAGCTTAGGCCGGGGTCCCCCTCTATTCCCTGAGGGCTACACCTTC.

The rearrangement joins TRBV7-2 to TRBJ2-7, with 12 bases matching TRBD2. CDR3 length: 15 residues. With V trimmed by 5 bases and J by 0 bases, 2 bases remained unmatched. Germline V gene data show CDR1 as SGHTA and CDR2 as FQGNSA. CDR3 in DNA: TGTGCCAGCAGCCTGACTAGCGGGAGCTCCTACGAGCAGTACTTC. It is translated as CASSLTSGSSYEQYF.

The CDR3 spells CAIRTGQGTNTGELFF. The CDR3 DNA sequence: TGTGCCATCAGAACGGGACAGGGAACGAACACCGGGGAGCTGTTTTTT. The chain links TRBV10-3 to TRBJ2-2; the match to TRBD1 covers 9 bases. The V gene's germline CDR1 is ENHRY and CDR2 SYGVKD. Losses at the gene ends were 6 bases for V and 0 bases for J; bases not matched to a gene: 5. The length of the CDR3 is 16 residues.

The CDR3 loop reads CASSRDGGSGANVLTF. CDR3 nucleotides: TGTGCCAGCAGCCGAGATGGGGGTTCGGGGGCCAACGTCCTGACTTTC. V usage is TRBV7-8 and J usage is TRBJ2-6, with D possibly called TRBD1 or TRBD2 (5 bases each). Trimming cost V 5 bases and J 4 bases, with 15 bases left between them. Germline V CDR1 and CDR2: SGHVS, FQNEAQ. This CDR3 comprises 16 residues.

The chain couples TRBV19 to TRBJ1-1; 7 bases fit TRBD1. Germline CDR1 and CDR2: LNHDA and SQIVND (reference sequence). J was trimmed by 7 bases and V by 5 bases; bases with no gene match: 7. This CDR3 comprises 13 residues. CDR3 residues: CASSAGTAVEAFF. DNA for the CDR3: TGTGCCAGTAGTGCAGGGACAGCCGTTGAAGCTTTCTTT.

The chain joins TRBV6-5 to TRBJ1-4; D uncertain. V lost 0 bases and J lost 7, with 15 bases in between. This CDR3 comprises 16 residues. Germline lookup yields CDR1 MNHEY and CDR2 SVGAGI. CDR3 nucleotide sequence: TGTGCCAGCAGTTACTCTCGGACTCCCTCGGGTGAAAAACTGTTTTTT. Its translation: CASSYSRTPSGEKLFF.

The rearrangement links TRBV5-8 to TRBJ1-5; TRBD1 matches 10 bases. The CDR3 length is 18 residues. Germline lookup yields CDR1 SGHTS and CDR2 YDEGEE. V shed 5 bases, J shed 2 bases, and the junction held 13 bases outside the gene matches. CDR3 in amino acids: CASSLGQGLGMGNQPQHF. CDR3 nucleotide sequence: TGTGCCAGCAGTCTGGGACAGGGGCTGGGGATGGGCAATCAGCCCCAGCATTTT.

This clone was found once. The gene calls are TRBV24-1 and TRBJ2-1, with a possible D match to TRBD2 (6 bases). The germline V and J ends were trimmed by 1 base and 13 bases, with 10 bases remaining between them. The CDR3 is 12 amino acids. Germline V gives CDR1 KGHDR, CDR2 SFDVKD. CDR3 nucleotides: TGTGCCACCAGTGATTTCTGGGGGGATCAGTTCTTC. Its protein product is CATSDFWGDQFF.

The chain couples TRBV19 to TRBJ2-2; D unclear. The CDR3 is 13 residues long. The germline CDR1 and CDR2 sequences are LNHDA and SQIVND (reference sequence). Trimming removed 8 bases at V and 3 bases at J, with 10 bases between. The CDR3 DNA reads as TGTGCCAGTCAGAGACCCTACACCGGGGAGCTGTTTTTT. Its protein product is CASQRPYTGELFF.

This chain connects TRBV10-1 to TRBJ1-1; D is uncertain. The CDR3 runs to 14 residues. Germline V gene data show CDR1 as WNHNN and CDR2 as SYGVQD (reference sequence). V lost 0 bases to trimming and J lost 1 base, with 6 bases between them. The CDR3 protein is CASSESLGNTEAFF. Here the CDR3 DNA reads TGCGCCAGCAGTGAGTCGTTAGGGAACACTGAAGCTTTCTTT.

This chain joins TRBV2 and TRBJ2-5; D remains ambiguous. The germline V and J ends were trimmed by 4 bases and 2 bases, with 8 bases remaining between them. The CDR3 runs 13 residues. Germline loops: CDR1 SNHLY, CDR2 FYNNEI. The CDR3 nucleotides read TGTGCCAGCAGTGCCATAGAGCAAGAGACCCAGTACTTC. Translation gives CASSAIEQETQYF.

In DNA form, the CDR3 reads TGTGCCAGTTCTAAGGGGGGCCAAGTTACTTCGAGCACTGAAGCTTTCTTT. Amino acid sequence: CASSKGGQVTSSTEAFF. The rearrangement links TRBV9 to TRBJ1-1; a weak D match, TRBD1 (6 bases). The CDR3 extends over 17 amino acids. Germline-derived CDR1 and CDR2 are SGDLS and YYNGEE. V lost 8 bases, J lost 4 bases, and 27 bases lay in between.

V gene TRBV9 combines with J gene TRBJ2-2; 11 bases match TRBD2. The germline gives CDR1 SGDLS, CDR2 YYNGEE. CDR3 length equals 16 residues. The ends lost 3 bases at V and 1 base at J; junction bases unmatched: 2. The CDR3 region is CASSDGTSGNTGELFF. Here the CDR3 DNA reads TGTGCCAGCAGCGACGGGACTAGCGGGAACACCGGGGAGCTGTTTTTT.

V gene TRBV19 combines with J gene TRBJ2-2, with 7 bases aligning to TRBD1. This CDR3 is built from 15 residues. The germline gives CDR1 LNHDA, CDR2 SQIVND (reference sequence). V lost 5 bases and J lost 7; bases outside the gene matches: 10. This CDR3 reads CASSGRTGGGGELFF. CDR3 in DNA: TGTGCCAGTAGTGGGCGGACAGGAGGAGGCGGGGAGCTGTTTTTT. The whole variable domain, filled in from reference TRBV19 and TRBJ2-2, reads DGGITQSPKYLFRKEGQNVTLSCEQNLNHDAMYWYRQDPGQGLRLIYYSQIVNDFQKGDIAEGYSVSREKKESFPLTVTSAQKNPTAFYLCASSGRTGGGGELFFGEGSRLTVL.

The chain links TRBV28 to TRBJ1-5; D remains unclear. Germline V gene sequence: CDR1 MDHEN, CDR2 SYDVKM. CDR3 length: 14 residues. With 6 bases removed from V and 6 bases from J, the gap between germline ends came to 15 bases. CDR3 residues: CASSIRSNLQPQHF. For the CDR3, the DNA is TGTGCCAGCAGCATTCGTAGCAATCTTCAGCCCCAGCATTTT.

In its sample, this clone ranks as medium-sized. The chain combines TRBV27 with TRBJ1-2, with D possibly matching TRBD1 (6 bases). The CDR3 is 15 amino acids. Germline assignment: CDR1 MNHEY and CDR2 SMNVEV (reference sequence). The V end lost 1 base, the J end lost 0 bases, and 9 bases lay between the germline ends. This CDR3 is CASSLFWTANYGYTF. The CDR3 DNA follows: TGTGCCAGCAGTTTATTCTGGACAGCTAACTATGGCTACACCTTC.

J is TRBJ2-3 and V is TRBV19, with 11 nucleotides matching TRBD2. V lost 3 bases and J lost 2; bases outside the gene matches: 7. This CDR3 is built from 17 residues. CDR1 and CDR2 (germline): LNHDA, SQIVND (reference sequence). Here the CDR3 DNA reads TGTGCCAGTAGTATGAATCCGGGACTAGCGGCCACAGATACGCAGTATTTT. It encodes CASSMNPGLAATDTQYF.